These 8 T cell receptor beta chains were all obtained from the same sample, sequenced in a study of blood T cell repertoires in COVID-19. Clones were read by immunoSEQ multiplex PCR, and TCRdb kept only the in-frame ones, dropping some. Found here are about 77,000 clones, about 80% of them singletons; the top ten hold approximately 4.6%. The sample taken for sequencing was peripheral blood. Receptor source: a woman in her 70s with acute or convalescent COVID-19.

V usage is TRBV7-2 and J usage is TRBJ2-5, with 11 bases lining up with TRBD1. This CDR3 contains 16 residues. V shed 3 bases and J 4 bases; nucleotides not matched to a gene: 7. Germline CDR1 reads SGHTA; CDR2 reads FQGNSA. CDR3 sequence: CASSLGTGGGGETQYF. The CDR3 coding sequence is TGTGCCAGCAGCTTGGGGACAGGGGGAGGGGGAGAGACCCAGTACTTC.

The gene calls are TRBV24-1 and TRBJ2-5; 7 nucleotides agree with TRBD1. V lost 3 bases, J lost 1 base, and 4 bases stayed unmatched. From germline, CDR1 is KGHDR and CDR2 SFDVKD. The CDR3 extends over 15 amino acids. For the CDR3, the DNA is TGTGCCACCAGTGATCTCCGGACAGGCCAAGAGACCCAGTACTTC. Protein: CATSDLRTGQETQYF.

The chain is built from TRBV24-1 and TRBJ2-1; a possible D gene is TRBD1 (5 bases). V lost 3 bases and J 8 bases, leaving 13 bases between the germline ends. The CDR3 runs to 14 residues. Germline lookup yields CDR1 KGHDR and CDR2 SFDVKD. DNA of the CDR3: TGTGCCACCAGTGATGTAACAGGTTCGGATGAGCAGTTCTTC. Translating gives CATSDVTGSDEQFF.

For the CDR3, the DNA is TGTGCCAGCAGCCGGTCAGGTCCCTTAAATGAAAAACTGTTTTTT. Its protein product is CASSRSGPLNEKLFF. The chain has TRBV14 and TRBJ1-4; D remains ambiguous. This CDR3 comprises 15 residues. Germline V gene lookup returns CDR1 SGHDN and CDR2 FVKESK. Between the trimmed V and J ends, which lost 4 bases and 5 bases, there was a span of 14 bases.

This chain links TRBV4-3 with TRBJ1-2; 7 positions match TRBD1. Trimming cost V 2 bases and J 3 bases; bases outside gene matches: 0. This CDR3 region has 13 residues. Germline V gene lookup returns CDR1 LGHNA and CDR2 YSLEER. The CDR3 region has the DNA TGCGCCAGCAGCCAACAGGGGGACTATGGCTACACCTTC. Translating gives CASSQQGDYGYTF.

This clone was observed once. The chain recombines TRBV11-2 with TRBJ2-3, with 11 bases aligning to TRBD2. Germline CDR1 and CDR2: SGHAT and FQNNGV. Germline trimming cut 4 bases from V and 2 bases from J; bases unmatched to any gene: 11. The CDR3 length is 18 residues. The CDR3 DNA reads as TGTGCCAGCAGCTCAACCTTCGGGACTAGCGGACCCACAGATACGCAGTATTTT. It specifies CASSSTFGTSGPTDTQYF.

The chain couples TRBV14 to TRBJ2-6; a weak D match, TRBD1 (5 bases). The CDR3 is made up of 16 amino acids. Germline V CDR1 and CDR2: SGHDN, FVKESK. V shed 5 bases and J shed 0 bases, with 11 bases lying between them. CDR3 protein: CASSAQASSGANVLTF. The CDR3 coding sequence is TGTGCCAGCAGCGCACAGGCTAGCTCTGGGGCCAACGTCCTGACTTTC.

This chain connects TRBV6-5 to TRBJ1-1; 7 bases match TRBD1. After removal of 4 bases from V and 4 bases from J, the junction contained 6 bases not matched to a gene. The CDR3 has 14 amino acids. Germline values: CDR1 MNHEY, CDR2 SVGAGI. The CDR3 reads CASSSPAGGTEAFF. The CDR3 DNA follows: TGTGCCAGCAGTTCCCCGGCAGGGGGCACTGAAGCTTTCTTT.